These T cell receptor beta chains were read from a single sample in a study of cytomegalovirus exposure and HLA in healthy donors. Profiled with immunoSEQ multiplex PCR; TCRdb holds only in-frame clones, not every one. Of about 93,000 clones in the sample, approximately 81% are singletons; the top ten hold around 3.2%. Input material: PBMCs. The receptors originated from a woman aged 40 to 50 in good health and CMV-seronegative. The CDR3 runs from the conserved cysteine through the conserved F or W. Fields, in order: D gene, clone size, V gene, CDR3 length, J gene, CDR3 DNA, CDR3 protein. D genes are given only for firm matches. Clone size is stated in some rows and not others, as once, few, many or a class when expanded.

TRBD1,NA,TRBV4-2,15,TRBJ2-7,TGTGCCAGCAGCCGGGCCGGGACAGGGGCCTACGAGCAGTACTTC,CASSRAGTGAYEQYF
TRBD2,NA,TRBV27,14,TRBJ2-5,TGTGCCAGCAGTTTAGTCCCGGGAGGGGAGACCCAGTACTTC,CASSLVPGGETQYF
NA,few,TRBV4-1,15,TRBJ2-7,TGCGCCAGCAGCCAAAACCCGACAGCAGGCTACGAGCAGTACTTC,CASSQNPTAGYEQYF
TRBD1,NA,TRBV29-1,14,TRBJ2-7,TGCAGCGTTGAAAGGACAGGGGTTAAAGGCGAGCAGTACTTC,CSVERTGVKGEQYF
TRBD1,NA,TRBV5-1,15,TRBJ2-1,TGCGCCAGCTACAGGGGCCAACCCCCGCGGGATGAGCAGTTCTTC,CASYRGQPPRDEQFF
TRBD1,NA,TRBV7-9,13,TRBJ1-2,TGTGCCAGCAGCGGGGACAGGAAAGGGGGCTACACCTTC,CASSGDRKGGYTF
NA,few,TRBV2,14,TRBJ1-1,TGTGCCAGCAGTGAAGCGAACAGGATGACTGAAGCTTTCTTT,CASSEANRMTEAFF
NA,NA,TRBV5-4,14,TRBJ1-4,TGTGCCAGCAGCTTGGGAGCCGGGGGAGAAAAACTGTTTTTT,CASSLGAGGEKLFF
NA,NA,TRBV27,14,TRBJ2-7,TGTGCCAGCAGTTTAGGATTAGCCTCCTACGAGCAGTACTTC,CASSLGLASYEQYF
NA,once,TRBV28,12,TRBJ1-2,TGTGCCAGCAGTTTACAGGGTCATGGCTACACCTTC,CASSLQGHGYTF
NA,NA,TRBV7-2,15,TRBJ1-4,TGTGCCAGCAGCTTAGTGGCGACTATTAATGAAAAACTGTTTTTT,CASSLVATINEKLFF
TRBD1,once,TRBV27,17,TRBJ1-2,TGTGCCAGCCGAAACCGGGGGGGGACAGGGACGAACTATGGCTACACCTTC,CASRNRGGTGTNYGYTF
NA,NA,TRBV30,14,TRBJ1-1,TGTGCCTGGGGGTCTGACGGGATAAACACTGAAGCTTTCTTT,CAWGSDGINTEAFF
TRBD1,NA,TRBV11-2,19,TRBJ2-6,TGTGCCAGCAGCTTAGGCACAGGGGGCGTCTTTACTGGGGCCAACGTCCTGACTTTC,CASSLGTGGVFTGANVLTF
NA,NA,TRBV5-1,14,TRBJ1-5,TGCGCCAGCAGCTTGGGGGCAGGTAATCAGCCCCAGCATTTT,CASSLGAGNQPQHF
NA,NA,TRBV15,13,TRBJ2-7,TGTGCCACCAGCCCTGCGGGTTCCTACGAGCAGTACTTC,CATSPAGSYEQYF
TRBD1,once,TRBV7-9,16,TRBJ2-7,TGTGCCAGCAGTCGCTTGGGGGACAGGGGTCGGTACGAGCAGTACTTC,CASSRLGDRGRYEQYF
NA,few,TRBV6-1,15,TRBJ1-4,TGTGCCAGCACCCAGGAGGGGTCGGCTAATGAAAAACTGTTTTTT,CASTQEGSANEKLFF
TRBD1,NA,TRBV6-4,16,TRBJ2-3,TGTGCCAGCAGCCCGACGACAGGGACGGGCACAGATACGCAGTATTTT,CASSPTTGTGTDTQYF
TRBD1,NA,TRBV30,13,TRBJ1-2,TGTGCCTGGAGTGCCGGGACAGGGTTTGGCTACACCTTC,CAWSAGTGFGYTF
TRBD1,NA,TRBV7-2,14,TRBJ1-2,TGTGCCAGCAGCTCACCCCTTGGGACAGGTGGCTACACCTTC,CASSSPLGTGGYTF
TRBD1,NA,TRBV5-1,15,TRBJ2-7,TGCGCCAGCTCCTCCCGAGGACAGGGGATTTACGAGCAGTACTTC,CASSSRGQGIYEQYF
NA,NA,TRBV6-5,15,TRBJ2-3,TGTGCCAGCAGTTACGTTTCGGGAGTAGGAGATACGCAGTATTTT,CASSYVSGVGDTQYF